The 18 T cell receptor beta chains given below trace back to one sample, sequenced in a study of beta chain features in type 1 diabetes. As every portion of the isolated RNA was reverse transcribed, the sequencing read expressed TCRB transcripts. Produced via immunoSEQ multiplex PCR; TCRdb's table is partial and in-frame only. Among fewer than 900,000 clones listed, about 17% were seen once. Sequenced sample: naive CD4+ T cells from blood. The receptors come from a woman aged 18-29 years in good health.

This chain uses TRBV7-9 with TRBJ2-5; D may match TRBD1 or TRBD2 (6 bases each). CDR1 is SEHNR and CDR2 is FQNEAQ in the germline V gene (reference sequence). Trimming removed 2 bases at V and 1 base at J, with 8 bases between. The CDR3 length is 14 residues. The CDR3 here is CASSLWGAQETQYF. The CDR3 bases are TGTGCCAGCAGCTTATGGGGGGCCCAAGAGACCCAGTACTTC.

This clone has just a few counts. CDR3: CASSQVVGTNYNEQFF. The CDR3 DNA reads TGTGCCAGCAGCCAAGTAGTGGGGACCAACTACAATGAGCAGTTCTTC. The chain carries TRBV14 and TRBJ2-1; tentatively, D is TRBD1 or TRBD2 (5 bases each). Looked up from germline, CDR1 is SGHDN and CDR2 is FVKESK. The V end was cut by 1 base, the J end by 3 bases, with 13 bases between. This CDR3 region has 16 residues.

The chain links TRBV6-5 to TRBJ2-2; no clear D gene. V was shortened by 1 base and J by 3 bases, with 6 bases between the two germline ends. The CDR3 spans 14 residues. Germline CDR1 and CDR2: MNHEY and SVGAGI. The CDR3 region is CASSYFQDTGELFF. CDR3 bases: TGTGCCAGCAGTTACTTCCAAGACACCGGGGAGCTGTTTTTT.

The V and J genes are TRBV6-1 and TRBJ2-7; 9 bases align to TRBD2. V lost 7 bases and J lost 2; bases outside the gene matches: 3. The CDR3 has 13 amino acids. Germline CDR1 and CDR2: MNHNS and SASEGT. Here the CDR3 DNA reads TGTGCCAGCACTCTAGCGGGGACCTACGAGCAGTACTTC. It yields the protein CASTLAGTYEQYF.

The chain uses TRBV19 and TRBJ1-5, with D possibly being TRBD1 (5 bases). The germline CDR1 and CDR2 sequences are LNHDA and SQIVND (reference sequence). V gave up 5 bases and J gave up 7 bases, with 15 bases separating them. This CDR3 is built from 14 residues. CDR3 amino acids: CASSFDSLWQPQHF. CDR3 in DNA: TGTGCCAGTAGTTTTGACAGTCTTTGGCAGCCCCAGCATTTT.

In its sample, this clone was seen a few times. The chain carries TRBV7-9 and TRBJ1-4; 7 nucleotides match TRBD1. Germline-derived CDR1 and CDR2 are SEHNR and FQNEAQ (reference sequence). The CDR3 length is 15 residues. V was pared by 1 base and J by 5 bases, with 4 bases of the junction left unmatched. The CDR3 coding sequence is TGTGCCAGCAGCTTAGGGACAGGCCGGAATGAAAAACTGTTTTTT. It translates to CASSLGTGRNEKLFF.

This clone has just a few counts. Here the CDR3 DNA reads TGTGCCAGCAGCTTAGGACGGGAAGAAGTATATGGCTACACCTTC. Amino acid sequence: CASSLGREEVYGYTF. J is TRBJ1-2 and V is TRBV5-6; D remains ambiguous. From germline, CDR1 is SGHDT and CDR2 YYEEEE. CDR3 length: 15 amino acids. V was cut by 2 bases and J by 5 bases, with 16 bases left in between.

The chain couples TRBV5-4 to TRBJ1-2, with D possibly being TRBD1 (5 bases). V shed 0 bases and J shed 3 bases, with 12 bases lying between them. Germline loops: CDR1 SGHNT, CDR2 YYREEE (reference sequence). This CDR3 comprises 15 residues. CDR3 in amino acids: CASSLVTGSHYGYTF. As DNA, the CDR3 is TGTGCCAGCAGCTTGGTAACAGGAAGTCACTATGGCTACACCTTC. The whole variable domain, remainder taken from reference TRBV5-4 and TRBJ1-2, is ETGVTQSPTHLIKTRGQQVTLRCSSQSGHNTVSWYQQALGQGPQFIFQYYREEENGRGNFPPRFSGLQFPNYSSELNVNALELDDSALYLCASSLVTGSHYGYTFGSGTRLTVV.

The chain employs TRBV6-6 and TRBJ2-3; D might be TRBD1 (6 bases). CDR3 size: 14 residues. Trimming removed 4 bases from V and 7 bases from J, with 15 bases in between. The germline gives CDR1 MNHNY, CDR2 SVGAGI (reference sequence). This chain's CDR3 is CASSSGTFFNTQYF. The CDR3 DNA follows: TGTGCCAGCAGTTCCGGGACATTCTTTAATACGCAGTATTTT.

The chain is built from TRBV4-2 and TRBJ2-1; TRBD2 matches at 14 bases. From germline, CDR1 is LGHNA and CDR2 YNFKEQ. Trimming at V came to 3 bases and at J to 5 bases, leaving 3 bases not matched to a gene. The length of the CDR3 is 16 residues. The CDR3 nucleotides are TGTGCCAGCAGCCAGACTAGCGGGAGGGCCAACAATGAGCAGTTCTTC. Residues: CASSQTSGRANNEQFF.

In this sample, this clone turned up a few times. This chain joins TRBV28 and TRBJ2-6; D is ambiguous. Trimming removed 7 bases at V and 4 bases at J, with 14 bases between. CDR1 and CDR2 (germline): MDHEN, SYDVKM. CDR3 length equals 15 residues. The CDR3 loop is CASTQQPLGANVLTF. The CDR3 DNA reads TGTGCCAGCACTCAACAGCCCCTCGGGGCCAACGTCCTGACTTTC. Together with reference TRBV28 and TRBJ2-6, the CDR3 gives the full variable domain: DVKVTQSSRYLVKRTGEKVFLECVQDMDHENMFWYRQDPGLGLRLIYFSYDVKMKEKGDIPEGYSVSREKKERFSLILESASTNQTSMYLCASTQQPLGANVLTFGAGSRLTVL.

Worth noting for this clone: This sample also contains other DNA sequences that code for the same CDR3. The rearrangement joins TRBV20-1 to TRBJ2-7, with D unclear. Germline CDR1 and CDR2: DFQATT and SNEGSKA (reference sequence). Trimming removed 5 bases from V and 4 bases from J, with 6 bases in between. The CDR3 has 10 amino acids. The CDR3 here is CSAEEYEQYF. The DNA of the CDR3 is TGCAGTGCTGAAGAGTACGAGCAGTACTTC.

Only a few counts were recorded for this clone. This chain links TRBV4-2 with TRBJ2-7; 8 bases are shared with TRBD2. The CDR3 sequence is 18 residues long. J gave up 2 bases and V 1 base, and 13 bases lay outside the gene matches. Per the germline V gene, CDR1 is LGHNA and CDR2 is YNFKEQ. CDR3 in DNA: TGTGCCAGCAGCCAAGCACAGAGCGGGAGTTCGCCAGCCTACGAGCAGTACTTC. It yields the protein CASSQAQSGSSPAYEQYF.

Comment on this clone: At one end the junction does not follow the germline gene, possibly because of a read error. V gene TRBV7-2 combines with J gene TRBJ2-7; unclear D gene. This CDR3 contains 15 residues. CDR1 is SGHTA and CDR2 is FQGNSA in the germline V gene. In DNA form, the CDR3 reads TGTGCCAGCAGCCATACCGGAGACGGAACCTACGAGCTGTACTTC. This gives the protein CASSHTGDGTYELYF.

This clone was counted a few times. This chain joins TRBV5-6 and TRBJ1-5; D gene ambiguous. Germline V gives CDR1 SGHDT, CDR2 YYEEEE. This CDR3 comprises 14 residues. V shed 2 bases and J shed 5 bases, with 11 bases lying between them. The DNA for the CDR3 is TGTGCCAGCAGCTTATCGGCAGGAGATCAGCCCCAGCATTTT. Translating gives CASSLSAGDQPQHF.

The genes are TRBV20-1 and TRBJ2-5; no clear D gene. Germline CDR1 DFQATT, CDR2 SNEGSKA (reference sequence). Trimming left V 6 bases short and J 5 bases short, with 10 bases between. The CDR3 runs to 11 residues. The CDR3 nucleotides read TGCAGTGCACGGTGGTTTGAGACCCAGTACTTC. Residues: CSARWFETQYF.

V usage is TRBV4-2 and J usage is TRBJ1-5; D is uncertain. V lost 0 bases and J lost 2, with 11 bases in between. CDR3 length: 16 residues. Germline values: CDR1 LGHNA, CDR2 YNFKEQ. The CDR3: CASSQDQAGGNQPQHF. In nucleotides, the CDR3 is TGTGCCAGCAGCCAAGATCAGGCCGGTGGCAATCAGCCCCAGCATTTT.

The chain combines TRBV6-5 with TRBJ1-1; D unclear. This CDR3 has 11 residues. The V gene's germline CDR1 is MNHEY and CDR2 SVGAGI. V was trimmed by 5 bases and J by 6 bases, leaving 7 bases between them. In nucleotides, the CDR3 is TGTGCCAGCAGTCTGGGTCCTGAAGCTTTCTTT. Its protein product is CASSLGPEAFF.